The rows below give T cell receptor beta chains drawn from one sample of a study of blood T cell repertoires in COVID-19. Profiling relied on immunoSEQ multiplex PCR, and the TCRdb table lists in-frame clones only, not all of them. The table lists 200,000 to 300,000 clones, 75% to 90% of them singletons. The source material was peripheral blood. Every receptor here comes from a woman in her thirties or forties with acute or convalescent COVID-19. Both conserved end residues are part of each CDR3. Each record gives: V gene, J gene, D gene, clone size, CDR3 protein, CDR3 DNA. A D gene is named only where the DNA matches it firmly. Clone size is not always given. Where it is, it says once, few, many or a class for expanded clones.

V: TRBV18; J: TRBJ1-3; D: -; size: -; CDR3: CASSPDLLSGNTIYF; DNA: TGTGCCAGCTCGCCGGACTTACTCTCTGGAAACACCATATATTTT
V: TRBV5-1; J: TRBJ1-1; D: -; size: -; CDR3: CASSFGQNTEAFF; DNA: TGCGCCAGCAGCTTTGGACAGAACACTGAAGCTTTCTTT
V: TRBV4-1; J: TRBJ1-2; D: TRBD1; size: -; CDR3: CASSEQGAYGYTF; DNA: TGCGCCAGCAGCGAGCAGGGGGCCTATGGCTACACCTTC
V: TRBV5-4; J: TRBJ2-3; D: -; size: once; CDR3: CASSPGPSSTDTQYF; DNA: TGTGCCAGCAGCCCGGGTCCGTCTAGCACAGATACGCAGTATTTT
V: TRBV5-1; J: TRBJ2-1; D: -; size: -; CDR3: CASSPGSLANEQFF; DNA: TGCGCCAGCAGCCCGGGGTCCCTTGCCAATGAGCAGTTCTTC
V: TRBV24-1; J: TRBJ1-1; D: -; size: -; CDR3: CATSARGEAFF; DNA: TGTGCCACCAGTGCCCGGGGTGAAGCTTTCTTT
V: TRBV2; J: TRBJ1-5; D: -; size: -; CDR3: CASSARGRESNQPQHF; DNA: TGTGCCAGCAGTGCGAGGGGGAGGGAAAGCAATCAGCCCCAGCATTTT
V: TRBV6-6; J: TRBJ1-2; D: TRBD1; size: -; CDR3: CASSDRGNYGYTF; DNA: TGTGCCAGCAGTGACAGGGGTAACTATGGCTACACCTTC
V: TRBV19; J: TRBJ2-3; D: TRBD1; size: -; CDR3: CASSSTGTGYVTDTQYF; DNA: TGTGCCAGTAGTTCTACCGGGACAGGGTACGTAACAGATACGCAGTATTTT
V: TRBV30; J: TRBJ2-3; D: TRBD1; size: -; CDR3: CAWKAAGGRDTQYF; DNA: TGTGCCTGGAAGGCGGCAGGGGGCAGGGATACGCAGTATTTT
V: TRBV5-1; J: TRBJ1-2; D: -; size: -; CDR3: CASSLQGPDGYTF; DNA: TGCGCCAGCAGCTTGCAGGGGCCGGATGGCTACACCTTC
V: TRBV3-1/TRBV3-2; J: TRBJ1-6; D: TRBD1; size: -; CDR3: CASRTGLGVSPLHF; DNA: TGTGCCAGCAGGACAGGGTTGGGCGTTTCACCCCTCCACTTT
V: TRBV18; J: TRBJ1-1; D: TRBD1; size: few; CDR3: CASSPPGGGGQNTEAFF; DNA: TGTGCCAGCTCACCCCCAGGGGGAGGTGGCCAGAACACTGAAGCTTTCTTT
V: TRBV19; J: TRBJ1-5; D: TRBD1; size: -; CDR3: CASSPRDRGPNFGSNQPQHF; DNA: TGTGCCAGTAGTCCCCGGGACAGGGGGCCTAACTTTGGGAGTAATCAGCCCCAGCATTTT
V: TRBV24-1; J: TRBJ1-4; D: -; size: -; CDR3: CAYQAPGGLNEKLFF; DNA: TGTGCCTACCAAGCCCCGGGGGGCCTTAATGAAAAACTGTTTTTT
V: TRBV25-1; J: TRBJ1-2; D: -; size: -; CDR3: CASSEYSRGGRGGYTF; DNA: TGTGCCAGCAGTGAATATTCCCGAGGGGGTCGTGGTGGCTACACCTTC
V: TRBV2; J: TRBJ1-4; D: -; size: -; CDR3: CASSDQENEKLFF; DNA: TGTGCCAGCAGTGACCAGGAAAACGAAAAACTGTTTTTT
V: TRBV6-5; J: TRBJ1-1; D: TRBD1; size: -; CDR3: CATTTGQARGTEAFF; DNA: TGTGCCACCACCACGGGACAGGCCCGGGGCACTGAAGCTTTCTTT
V: TRBV19; J: TRBJ1-6; D: TRBD1; size: -; CDR3: CATRTGGASGSPLHF; DNA: TGTGCCACCAGGACAGGGGGCGCGTCGGGCTCACCCCTCCACTTT